The following is a TCR beta chain sequence with its context. The CDR3 length is 16 residues. CDR1 is SEHNR and CDR2 is FQNEAQ in the germline V gene (reference sequence). J gave up 8 bases and V 5 bases, and 13 bases lay outside the gene matches. This sample stems from a study of blood T cell repertoires in COVID-19. Clones were sequenced by immunoSEQ multiplex PCR, and TCRdb holds only the in-frame ones, with some missing. The sample contains roughly 340,000 clones, more than 70% of which appear only once. The clonotype originates from a woman younger than 45 with COVID-19, enrolled during active disease. Sequenced material: peripheral blood. The chain has TRBV7-9 and TRBJ2-1; 9 bases are shared with TRBD2. The CDR3 DNA sequence: TGTGCCAGCAGCCCCGGGGCGGGAGGGCCGGAGGATGAGCAGTTCTTC. As protein: CASSPGAGGPEDEQFF.